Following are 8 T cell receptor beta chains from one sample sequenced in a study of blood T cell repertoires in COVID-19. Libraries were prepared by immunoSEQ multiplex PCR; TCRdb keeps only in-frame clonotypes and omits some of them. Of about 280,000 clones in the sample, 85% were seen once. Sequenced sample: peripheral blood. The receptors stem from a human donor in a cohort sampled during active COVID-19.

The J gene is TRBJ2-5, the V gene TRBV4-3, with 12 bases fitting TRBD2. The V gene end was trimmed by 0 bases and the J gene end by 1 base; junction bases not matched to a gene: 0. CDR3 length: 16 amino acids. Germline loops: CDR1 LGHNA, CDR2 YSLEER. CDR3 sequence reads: CASSQELAGGQETQYF. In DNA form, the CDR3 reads TGCGCCAGCAGCCAAGAACTAGCGGGGGGCCAAGAGACCCAGTACTTC.

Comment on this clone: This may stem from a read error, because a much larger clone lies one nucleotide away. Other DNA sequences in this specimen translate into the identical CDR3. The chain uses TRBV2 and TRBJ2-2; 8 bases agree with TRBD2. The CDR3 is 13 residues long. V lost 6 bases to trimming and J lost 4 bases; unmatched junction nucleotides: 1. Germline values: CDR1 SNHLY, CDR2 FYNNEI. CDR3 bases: TGTGCCAGCAGCCGGGGGGGCACCGGGGAGCTGTTTTTT. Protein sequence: CASSRGGTGELFF.

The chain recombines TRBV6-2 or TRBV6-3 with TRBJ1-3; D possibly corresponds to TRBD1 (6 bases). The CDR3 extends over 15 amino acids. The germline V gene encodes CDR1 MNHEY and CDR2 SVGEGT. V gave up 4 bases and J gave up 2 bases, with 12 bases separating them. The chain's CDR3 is CASSLTGTTGNTIYF. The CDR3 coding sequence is TGTGCCAGCAGTTTAACCGGGACAACTGGAAACACCATATATTTT.

The CDR3 region is CASSQGLAGREQFF. DNA for the CDR3: TGTGCCAGCAGCCAAGGACTAGCGGGTCGTGAGCAGTTCTTC. V and J are TRBV7-9 and TRBJ2-1, with 11 bases matching TRBD2. J gave up 9 bases and V 5 bases, and 6 bases lay outside the gene matches. Germline V gene sequence: CDR1 SEHNR, CDR2 FQNEAQ (reference sequence). This CDR3 contains 14 residues. The full variable domain, its missing parts supplied by reference TRBV7-9 and TRBJ2-1, is DTGVSQNPRHKITKRGQNVTFRCDPISEHNRLYWYRQTLGQGPEFLTYFQNEAQLEKSRLLSDRFSAERPKGSFSTLEIQRTEQGDSAMYLCASSQGLAGREQFFGPGTRLTVL.

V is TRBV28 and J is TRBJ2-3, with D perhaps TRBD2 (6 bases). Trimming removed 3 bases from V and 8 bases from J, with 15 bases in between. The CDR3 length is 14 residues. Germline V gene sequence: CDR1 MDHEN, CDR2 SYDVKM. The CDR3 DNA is TGTGCCAGCAGTTTTCGGGATGGGCGGGGTACGCAGTATTTT. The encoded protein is CASSFRDGRGTQYF.

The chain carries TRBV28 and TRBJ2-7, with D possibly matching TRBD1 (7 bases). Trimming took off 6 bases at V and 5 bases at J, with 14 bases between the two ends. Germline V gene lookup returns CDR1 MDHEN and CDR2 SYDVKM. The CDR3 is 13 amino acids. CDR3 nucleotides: TGTGCCAGCAGCCGGCCAGGGGGGCACGAGCAGTACTTC. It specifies CASSRPGGHEQYF.

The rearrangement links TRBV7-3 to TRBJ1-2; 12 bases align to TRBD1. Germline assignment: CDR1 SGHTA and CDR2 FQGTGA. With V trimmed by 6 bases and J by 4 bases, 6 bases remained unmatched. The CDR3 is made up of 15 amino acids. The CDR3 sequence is CASSQGQGAGYGYTF. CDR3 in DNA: TGTGCCAGCAGTCAGGGACAGGGGGCAGGCTATGGCTACACCTTC.

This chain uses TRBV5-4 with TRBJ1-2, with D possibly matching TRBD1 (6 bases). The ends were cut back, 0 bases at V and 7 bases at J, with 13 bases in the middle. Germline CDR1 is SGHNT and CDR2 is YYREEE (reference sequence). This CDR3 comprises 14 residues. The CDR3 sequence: CASSLVGGGSGYTF. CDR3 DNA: TGTGCCAGCAGCTTGGTAGGGGGTGGGAGTGGCTACACCTTC.